Each of the 20 T cell receptor beta chains below was sequenced from the same sample in a study of identical twins. TCRdb called the 5' RACE reads again in MiXCR, with one record for every CDR3 protein. This table has 450,000 or so distinct CDR3 sequences, 24% appearing once. These records were also assigned to another study, of T cells expressing NK-cell markers.

What was sequenced was CD4+ T cells sorted from blood. The receptor source for this set is a woman aged 18 to 35 in good health.

This clonotype was seen a few times. The gene calls are TRBV3-1 and TRBJ2-1; 9 bases line up with TRBD2. The junction had 9 bases not matched to a gene; V was cut back by 0 bases and J by 15 bases. CDR1 is LGHDT, CDR2 YNNKEL, per germline (reference sequence). This CDR3 contains 14 residues. Here the CDR3 reads CASSQDYVAGVVFF. The CDR3 DNA sequence: TGTGCCAGCAGCCAAGATTATGTAGCGGGAGTCGTGTTCTTC.

This clonotype was detected many times. The chain couples TRBV12-3 or TRBV12-4 to TRBJ1-6, with TRBD1 matching 9 bases. CDR3 length: 14 residues. V dropped 5 bases and J dropped 7; count of bases not matched to a gene: 3. CDR3 sequence: CASSAGQGNSPLHF. The CDR3 region has the DNA TGTGCCAGCAGTGCCGGACAGGGGAATTCACCCCTCCACTTT.

The table lists this clonotype with many counts. The genes are TRBV10-3 and TRBJ2-3; 8 nucleotides line up with TRBD2. J was trimmed by 4 bases and V by 8 bases; bases with no gene match: 5. This CDR3 contains 13 residues. The V gene's germline CDR1 is ENHRY and CDR2 SYGVKD. Here the CDR3 reads CAIQRENADTQYF. For the CDR3, the DNA is TGTGCCATCCAGCGGGAGAACGCAGATACGCAGTATTTT.

The rearrangement uses TRBV10-3 and TRBJ2-1; D is uncertain. V was pared by 3 bases and J by 2 bases, with 5 bases between. The CDR3 consists of 13 residues. The germline CDR1 and CDR2 sequences are ENHRY and SYGVKD. The CDR3 nucleotides read TGTGCCATCAGTGACCCCGCCTACAATGAGCAGTTCTTC. Its protein product is CAISDPAYNEQFF.

This chain uses TRBV7-2 with TRBJ2-5; 12 bases align to TRBD2. There are 17 residues in the CDR3. Losses at the gene ends were 4 bases for V and 4 bases for J; bases not matched to a gene: 10. Germline V CDR1 and CDR2: SGHTA, FQGNSA. The CDR3 sequence is CASSSLAGGIKGETQYF. CDR3 DNA: TGTGCCAGCAGCTCGCTAGCGGGGGGGATCAAGGGAGAGACCCAGTACTTC.

V is TRBV20-1 and J is TRBJ2-5; D remains ambiguous. Looked up from germline, CDR1 is DFQATT and CDR2 is SNEGSKA (reference sequence). This CDR3 region has 15 residues. Trimming pared 0 bases from V and 5 bases from J, leaving 16 bases between. The CDR3 reads CSARDGRSGRETQYF. In DNA, the CDR3 is TGCAGTGCTAGAGACGGTCGGTCAGGACGGGAGACCCAGTACTTC.

This clonotype turned up a few times. The germline gene is not matched at one end of the junction; a read error may be the cause. V is TRBV5-1 and J is TRBJ2-3, with D perhaps TRBD2 (5 bases). The CDR3 spans 14 residues. Germline values: CDR1 SGHRS, CDR2 YFSETQ. CDR3 in DNA: TGTGCCAGCAGCCTAGCACAGAGCACAGATACGCAGTATTTT. Protein product: CASSLAQSTDTQYF.

The rearrangement uses TRBV12-3 or TRBV12-4 and TRBJ2-7; TRBD1 matches at 7 bases. The CDR3 is 13 residues long. V lost 6 bases, J lost 3 bases, and 5 bases stayed unmatched. For the CDR3, the DNA is TGTGCCAGCAGACGACAGGGAATCTACGAGCAGTACTTC. Translated: CASRRQGIYEQYF.

The genes are TRBV7-9 and TRBJ2-7; D is unclear. CDR3 length: 14 residues. Germline V gene lookup returns CDR1 SEHNR and CDR2 FQNEAQ (reference sequence). Trimming removed 1 base at V and 3 bases at J, with 10 bases between. CDR3 loop: CASSLGVRLYEQYF. CDR3 bases: TGTGCCAGCAGCTTAGGGGTCAGACTCTACGAGCAGTACTTC.

The chain carries TRBV3-1 and TRBJ2-1, with unresolved D. Germline lookup yields CDR1 LGHDT and CDR2 YNNKEL (reference sequence). The CDR3 loop spans 14 amino acids. V lost 4 bases to trimming and J lost 4 bases, with 11 bases between them. DNA of the CDR3: TGTGCCAGCAGCCCGACCCCGGGTTACAATGAGCAGTTCTTC. Translating gives CASSPTPGYNEQFF.

The chain couples TRBV9 to TRBJ1-2; D not certain. The CDR3 is made up of 14 amino acids. CDR1 SGDLS and CDR2 YYNGEE come from the germline V gene. The V end was cut by 4 bases, the J end by 8 bases, with 18 bases between. CDR3 in amino acids: CASSRPGAAYGYTF. In DNA, the CDR3 is TGTGCCAGCAGCCGACCAGGTGCGGCTTACGGCTACACCTTC.

This clonotype was detected many times. This chain connects TRBV5-1 to TRBJ2-1, with D unclear. Germline V gene data show CDR1 as SGHRS and CDR2 as YFSETQ. Trimming cost V 4 bases and J 1 base, with 9 bases left between them. There are 14 residues in the CDR3. The CDR3 protein is CASSLDASYNEQFF. The CDR3 DNA sequence: TGCGCCAGCAGCCTAGATGCGTCCTACAATGAGCAGTTCTTC.

This chain links TRBV12-5 with TRBJ2-7; 7 bases are shared with TRBD1. This CDR3 has 13 amino acids. Per germline, CDR1 LGHNT and CDR2 FRNRAP. V trimming: 2 bases; J trimming: 12 bases; junction bases outside the gene matches: 10. CDR3 nucleotides: TGTGCTAGTGGTTTGCAGTTTGACAGGGCGGCGTACTTC. Amino acids: CASGLQFDRAAYF.

The CDR3, as DNA: TGTGCCAGCAGCTCAGAAAGGGGCGGCACTGAAGCTTTCTTT. Its protein product is CASSSERGGTEAFF. The rearrangement links TRBV11-3 to TRBJ1-1, with TRBD1 as a possible D gene (5 bases). Per the germline V gene, CDR1 is SGHNT and CDR2 is YENEEA. Trimming removed 4 bases at V and 4 bases at J, with 13 bases between. The CDR3 totals 14 residues.

This clonotype appeared many times. The CDR3 DNA is TGTGCCAGCTCCCGCCTGGCAGGCAGCTACGAGCAGTACTTC. It translates to CASSRLAGSYEQYF. The V and J genes are TRBV6-2 or TRBV6-3 and TRBJ2-7, with D unclear. Germline V CDR1 and CDR2: MNHEY, SVGEGT. The CDR3 is made up of 14 amino acids. V lost 8 bases, J lost 3 bases, and 17 bases lay in between.

The CDR3 coding sequence is TGTGCCAGCACTCCTAGGGGGAGGGGCCTGAACACCGGGGAGCTGTTTTTT. Its protein product is CASTPRGRGLNTGELFF. J is TRBJ2-2 and V is TRBV7-8, with D tentatively TRBD2 (7 bases). Germline CDR1 is SGHVS and CDR2 is FQNEAQ. This CDR3 has 17 amino acids. Between the trimmed V and J ends, which lost 7 bases and 1 base, there was a span of 19 bases.

This clonotype was seen a few times. This chain links TRBV20-1 with TRBJ2-3, with D unclear. Trimming removed 1 base from V and 1 base from J, with 9 bases in between. The CDR3 contains 14 residues. Germline V gene lookup returns CDR1 DFQATT and CDR2 SNEGSKA (reference sequence). CDR3 DNA: TGCAGTGCTAGAGGGCAACCGGGCACAGATACGCAGTATTTT. Protein sequence: CSARGQPGTDTQYF.

V gene TRBV3-1 combines with J gene TRBJ1-1; D is unresolved. Germline V gives CDR1 LGHDT, CDR2 YNNKEL (reference sequence). There are 12 residues in the CDR3. Between the trimmed V and J ends, which lost 3 bases and 8 bases, there was a span of 10 bases. Written as DNA, the CDR3 is TGTGCCAGCAGCCACCGGATGGAAGAAGCTTTCTTT. This sequence encodes CASSHRMEEAFF.

This clonotype showed up just a few times. The rearrangement links TRBV5-1 to TRBJ2-7, with 10 bases that match TRBD1. Germline CDR1 reads SGHRS; CDR2 reads YFSETQ. After removal of 4 bases from V and 13 bases from J, the junction contained 5 bases not matched to a gene. CDR3 size: 11 residues. The CDR3: CASSPGQGHYF. As DNA, the CDR3 is TGCGCCAGCAGCCCGGGACAGGGGCACTACTTC. Supplemented by reference TRBV5-1 and TRBJ2-7, the full variable domain reads KAGVTQTPRYLIKTRGQQVTLSCSPISGHRSVSWYQQTPGQGLQFLFEYFSETQRNKGNFPGRFSGRQFSNSRSEMNVSTLELGDSALYLCASSPGQGHYFGPGTRLTVT.

This clonotype has a handful of counts. This chain connects TRBV19 to TRBJ1-5, with unresolved D. Germline V lookup: CDR1 LNHDA, CDR2 SQIVND (reference sequence). This CDR3 is 15 amino acids long. V gave up 9 bases and J gave up 0 bases, with 15 bases separating them. The DNA for the CDR3 is TGTGCCAGCAAAGATCGACGGGATAGCAATCAGCCCCAGCATTTT. This gives the protein CASKDRRDSNQPQHF. Full variable domain (outside the CDR3, taken from reference TRBV19 and TRBJ1-5): DGGITQSPKYLFRKEGQNVTLSCEQNLNHDAMYWYRQDPGQGLRLIYYSQIVNDFQKGDIAEGYSVSREKKESFPLTVTSAQKNPTAFYLCASKDRRDSNQPQHFGDGTRLSIL.